Listed below are T cell receptor beta chains from one sample, sequenced in a study of beta chain features in type 1 diabetes. Data came from immunoSEQ multiplex PCR; TCRdb stores just in-frame clones and leaves some out. The sample has some 640,000 clones, around an eighth seen once. The sample taken for sequencing was naive CD4+ T cells from blood. Receptor source: a man aged 18 to 35 with type 1 diabetes. The CDR3 runs from the conserved cysteine through the conserved F or W. Fields, in order: clone size, V gene, J gene, CDR3 protein. Clone size is not always given. Where it is, it says once, few, many or a class for expanded clones.

size: few
V: TRBV28
J: TRBJ2-7
CDR3: CATHSLSPYEQYF

size: NA
V: TRBV4-2
J: TRBJ2-7
CDR3: CASSQDAGNYEQYF

size: NA
V: TRBV10-2
J: TRBJ2-3
CDR3: CATRPLGPRDTQYF

size: few
V: TRBV18
J: TRBJ2-3
CDR3: CASSPDRGTDTQYF

size: NA
V: TRBV28
J: TRBJ2-7
CDR3: CASALRTRSLTREQYF

size: few
V: TRBV9
J: TRBJ2-2
CDR3: CASSVDASPNTGELFF

size: NA
V: TRBV15
J: TRBJ1-2
CDR3: CATRPTGDYGYTF

size: NA
V: TRBV20-1
J: TRBJ2-7
CDR3: CSAKQNEQYF

size: few
V: TRBV4-3
J: TRBJ2-7
CDR3: CASSQGPGLPYEQYF

size: NA
V: TRBV12-5
J: TRBJ2-1
CDR3: CASGHRGGSRNEQFF

size: NA
V: TRBV29-1
J: TRBJ1-4
CDR3: CSVGSDWATNEKLFF

size: few
V: TRBV21-1
J: TRBJ2-1
CDR3: CASSERSRHPYNEQFF

size: NA
V: TRBV9
J: TRBJ1-1
CDR3: CASSVQGQSNTEAFF

size: few
V: TRBV5-4
J: TRBJ2-5
CDR3: CATRDSGGQETQYF

size: NA
V: TRBV7-9
J: TRBJ2-7
CDR3: CASSLLAGGYEQYF

size: NA
V: TRBV30
J: TRBJ2-3
CDR3: CACQTGGHTDTQYF

size: few
V: TRBV4-3
J: TRBJ2-7
CDR3: CASSQGDRATGEQYF